One sample yielded the 4 T cell receptor beta chains listed below, sequenced in a study of regulatory T cells in long-lasting Graves disease (dated by TCRdb to 2020 to 2022). The sample's time point label, decoded: persistent/refractory GD, antithyroid drugs over 5 years with positive TRAb. For both TCR sequencing and RNA sequencing, RNA was extracted from PBMCs in TRIzol. The library was obtained by multiplex PCR. The instrument given in TCRdb is Illumina HiSeq 4000. iRepertoire HTBI primers and Arm-PCR amplification of CDR3 regions were used to construct TCR beta libraries. TCRdb cleaned the public reads at Q25 with fastp, built clones with MiXCR and kept in-frame beta chains. Rows with one shared CDR3 protein collapse into an entry with the most common genes and DNA. The sample table holds 390,000 or so distinct CDR3 sequences, of which 23% were seen once. The ten largest clones capture roughly a quarter of the sample.

Source: peripheral blood mononuclear cells (PBMCs), taken when the disease was refractory, from a patient treated with antithyroid drugs. These receptors originate from a woman aged 40 to 50 with Graves disease. Donor details come from another sample of the same person, matched by shared clones.

This clonotype showed up just a few times. The chain has TRBV12-3 or TRBV12-4 and TRBJ1-5; D is unclear. V shed 9 bases and J shed 2 bases, with 11 bases lying between them. This CDR3 contains 13 residues. The CDR3 region has the DNA TGTGCCAGTGGCAAGTGGGGCAATCAGCCCCAGCATTTT. Translation gives CASGKWGNQPQHF.

CDR3 sequence reads: CASRHRGLNTEAFF. For the CDR3, the DNA is TGTGCCAGCAGACACAGGGGCTTGAACACTGAAGCTTTCTTT. The J gene is TRBJ1-1, the V gene TRBV2; 7 bases are a match to TRBD1. V dropped 6 bases and J dropped 0; count of bases not matched to a gene: 4. This CDR3 region has 14 residues. The germline gives CDR1 SNHLY, CDR2 FYNNEI.

This clonotype was recorded many times. The chain has TRBV19 and TRBJ2-6; D unresolved. This CDR3 is 14 amino acids long. In germline, CDR1 is LNHDA, CDR2 SQIVND (reference sequence). The ends were cut back, 10 bases at V and 8 bases at J, with 18 bases in the middle. The CDR3: CATTQPGRTNVLTF. The CDR3 DNA follows: TGTGCCACCACCCAGCCTGGTAGGACCAACGTCCTGACTTTC.

This clonotype was recorded a few times. The chain couples TRBV27 to TRBJ2-2; D gene unclear. The CDR3 is 14 residues long. Germline CDR1 and CDR2: MNHEY and SMNVEV (reference sequence). V dropped 0 bases and J dropped 5 bases, with 7 bases sitting between them. In DNA, the CDR3 is TGTGCCAGCAGTTTATCTCTAATAACCGGGGAGCTGTTTTTT. Its protein is CASSLSLITGELFF.